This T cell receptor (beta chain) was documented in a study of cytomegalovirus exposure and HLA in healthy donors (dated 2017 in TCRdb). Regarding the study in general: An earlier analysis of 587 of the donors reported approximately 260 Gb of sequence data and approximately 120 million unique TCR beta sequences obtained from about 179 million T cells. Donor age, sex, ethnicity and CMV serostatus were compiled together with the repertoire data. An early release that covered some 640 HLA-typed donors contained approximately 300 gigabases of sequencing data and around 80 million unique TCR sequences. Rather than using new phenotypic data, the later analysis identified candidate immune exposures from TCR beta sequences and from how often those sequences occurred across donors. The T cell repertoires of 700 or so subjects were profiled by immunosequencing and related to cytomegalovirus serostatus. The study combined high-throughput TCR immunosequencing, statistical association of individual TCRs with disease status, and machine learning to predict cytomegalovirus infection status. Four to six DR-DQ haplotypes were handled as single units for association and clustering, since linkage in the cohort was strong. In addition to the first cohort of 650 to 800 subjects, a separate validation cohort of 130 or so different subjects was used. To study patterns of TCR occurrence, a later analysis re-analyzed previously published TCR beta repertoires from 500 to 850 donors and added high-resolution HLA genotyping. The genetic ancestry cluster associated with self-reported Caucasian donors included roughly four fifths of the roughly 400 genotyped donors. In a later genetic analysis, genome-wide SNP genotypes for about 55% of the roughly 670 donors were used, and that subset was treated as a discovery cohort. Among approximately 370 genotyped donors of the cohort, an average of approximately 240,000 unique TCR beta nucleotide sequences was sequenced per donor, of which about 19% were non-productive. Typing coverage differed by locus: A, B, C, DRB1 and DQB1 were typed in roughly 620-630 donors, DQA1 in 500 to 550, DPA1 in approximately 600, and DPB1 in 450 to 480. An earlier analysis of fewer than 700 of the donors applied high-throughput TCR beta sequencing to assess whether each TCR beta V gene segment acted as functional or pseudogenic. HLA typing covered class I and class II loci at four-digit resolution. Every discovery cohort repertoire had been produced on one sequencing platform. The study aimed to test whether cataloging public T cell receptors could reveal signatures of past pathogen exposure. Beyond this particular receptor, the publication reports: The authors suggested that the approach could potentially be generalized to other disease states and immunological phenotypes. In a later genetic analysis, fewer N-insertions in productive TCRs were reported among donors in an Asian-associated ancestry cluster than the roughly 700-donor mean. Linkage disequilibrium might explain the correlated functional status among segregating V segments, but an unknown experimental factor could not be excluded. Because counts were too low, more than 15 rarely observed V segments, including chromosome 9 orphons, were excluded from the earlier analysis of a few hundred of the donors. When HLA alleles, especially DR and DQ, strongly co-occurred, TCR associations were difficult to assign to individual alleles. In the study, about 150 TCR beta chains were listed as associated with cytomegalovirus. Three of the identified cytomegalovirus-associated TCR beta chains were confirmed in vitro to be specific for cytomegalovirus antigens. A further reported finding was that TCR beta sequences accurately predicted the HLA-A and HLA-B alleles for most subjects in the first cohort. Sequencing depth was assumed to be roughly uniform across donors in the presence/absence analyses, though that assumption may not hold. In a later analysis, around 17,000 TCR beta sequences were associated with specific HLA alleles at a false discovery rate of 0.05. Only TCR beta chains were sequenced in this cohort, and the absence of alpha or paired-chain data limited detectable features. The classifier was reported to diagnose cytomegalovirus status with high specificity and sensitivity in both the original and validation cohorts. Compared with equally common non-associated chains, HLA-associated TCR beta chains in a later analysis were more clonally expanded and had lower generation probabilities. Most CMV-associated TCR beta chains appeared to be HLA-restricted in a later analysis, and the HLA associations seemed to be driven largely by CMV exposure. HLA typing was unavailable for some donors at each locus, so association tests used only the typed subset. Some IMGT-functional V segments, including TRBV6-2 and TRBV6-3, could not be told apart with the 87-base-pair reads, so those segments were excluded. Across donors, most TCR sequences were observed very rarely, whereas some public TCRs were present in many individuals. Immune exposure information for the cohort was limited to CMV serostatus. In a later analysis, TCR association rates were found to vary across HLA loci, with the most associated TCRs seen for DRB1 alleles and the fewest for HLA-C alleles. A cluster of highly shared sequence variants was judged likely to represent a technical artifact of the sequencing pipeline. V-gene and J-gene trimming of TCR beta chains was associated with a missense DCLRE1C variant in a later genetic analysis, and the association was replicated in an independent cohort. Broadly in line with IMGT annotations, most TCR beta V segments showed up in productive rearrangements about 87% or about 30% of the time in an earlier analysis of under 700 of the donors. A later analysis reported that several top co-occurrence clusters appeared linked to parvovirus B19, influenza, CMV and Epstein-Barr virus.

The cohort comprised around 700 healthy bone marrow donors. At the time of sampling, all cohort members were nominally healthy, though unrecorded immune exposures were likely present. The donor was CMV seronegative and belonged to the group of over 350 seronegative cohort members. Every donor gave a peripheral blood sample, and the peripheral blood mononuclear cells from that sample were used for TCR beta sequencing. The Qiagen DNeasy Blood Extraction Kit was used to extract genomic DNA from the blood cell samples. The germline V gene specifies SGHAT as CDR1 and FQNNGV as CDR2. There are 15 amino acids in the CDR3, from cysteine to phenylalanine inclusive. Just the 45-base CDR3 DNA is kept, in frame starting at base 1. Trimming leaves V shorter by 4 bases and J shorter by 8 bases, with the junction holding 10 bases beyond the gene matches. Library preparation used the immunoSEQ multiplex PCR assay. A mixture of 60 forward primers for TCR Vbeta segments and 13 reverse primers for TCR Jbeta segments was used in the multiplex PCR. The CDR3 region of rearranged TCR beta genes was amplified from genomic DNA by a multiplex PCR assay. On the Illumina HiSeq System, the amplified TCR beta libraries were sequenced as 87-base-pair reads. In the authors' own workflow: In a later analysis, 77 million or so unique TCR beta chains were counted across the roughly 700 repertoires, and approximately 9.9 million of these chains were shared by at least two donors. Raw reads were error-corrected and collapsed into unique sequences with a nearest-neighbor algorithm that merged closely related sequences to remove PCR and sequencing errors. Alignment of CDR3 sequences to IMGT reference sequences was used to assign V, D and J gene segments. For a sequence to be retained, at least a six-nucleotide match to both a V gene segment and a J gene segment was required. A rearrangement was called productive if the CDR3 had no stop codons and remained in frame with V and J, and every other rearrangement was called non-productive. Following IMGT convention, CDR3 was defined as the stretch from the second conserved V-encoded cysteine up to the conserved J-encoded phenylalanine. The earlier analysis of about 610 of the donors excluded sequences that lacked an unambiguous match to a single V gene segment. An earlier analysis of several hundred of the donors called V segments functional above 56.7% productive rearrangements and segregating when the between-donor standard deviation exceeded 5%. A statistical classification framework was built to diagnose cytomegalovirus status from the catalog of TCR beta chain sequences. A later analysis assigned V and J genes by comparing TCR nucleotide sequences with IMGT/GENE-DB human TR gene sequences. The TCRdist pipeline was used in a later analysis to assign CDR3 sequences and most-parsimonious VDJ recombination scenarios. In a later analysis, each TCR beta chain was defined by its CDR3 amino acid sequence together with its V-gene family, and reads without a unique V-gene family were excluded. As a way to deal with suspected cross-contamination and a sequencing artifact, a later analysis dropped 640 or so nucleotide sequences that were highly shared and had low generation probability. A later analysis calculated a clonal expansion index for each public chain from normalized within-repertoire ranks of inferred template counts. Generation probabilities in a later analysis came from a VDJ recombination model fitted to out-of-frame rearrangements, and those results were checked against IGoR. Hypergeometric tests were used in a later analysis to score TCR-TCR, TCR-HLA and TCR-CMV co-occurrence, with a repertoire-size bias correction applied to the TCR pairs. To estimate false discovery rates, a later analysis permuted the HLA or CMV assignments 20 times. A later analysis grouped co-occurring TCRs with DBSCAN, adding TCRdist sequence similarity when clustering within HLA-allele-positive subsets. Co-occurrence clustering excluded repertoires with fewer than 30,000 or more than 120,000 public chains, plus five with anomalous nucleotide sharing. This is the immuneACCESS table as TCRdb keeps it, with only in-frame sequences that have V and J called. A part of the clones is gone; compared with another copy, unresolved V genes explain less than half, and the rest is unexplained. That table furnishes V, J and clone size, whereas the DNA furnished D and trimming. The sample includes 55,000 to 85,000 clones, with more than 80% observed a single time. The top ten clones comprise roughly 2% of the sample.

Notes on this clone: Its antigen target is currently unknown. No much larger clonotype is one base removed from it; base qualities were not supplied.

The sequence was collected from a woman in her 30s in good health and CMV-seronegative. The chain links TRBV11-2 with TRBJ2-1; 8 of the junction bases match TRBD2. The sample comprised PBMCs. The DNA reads TGTGCCAGCAGCTATTTTGCGGGAGGAGGGTATGAGCAGTTCTTC. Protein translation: CASSYFAGGGYEQFF.